Detailed here is one TCR beta chain. During the collection period, no donor immune events like infections were recorded. Sequencing used immunoSEQ multiplex PCR; TCRdb keeps in-frame clones, though not all of them. This sample has about 86,000 clones, with roughly 84% found just once. The data belong to a study of identifying expanded T cells in peripheral blood. The CDR3 is made up of 13 amino acids. Trimming stripped 5 bases from V and 1 base from J, with 9 bases between. CDR1 KGHSH and CDR2 LQKENI come from the germline V gene. V and J are TRBV18 and TRBJ2-7; D is uncertain. The sequenced sample consisted of blood. The receptor's source is a person between 18 and 75 years old in good health. In DNA form, the CDR3 reads TGTGCCAGCTCATTGTCCGAATCCTACGAGCAGTACTTC. This gives the protein CASSLSESYEQYF.